The present T cell receptor (beta chain) was sequenced within a study of CD8 T cells in Susac syndrome. Random hexamers were used to reverse transcribe the RNA input (roughly 0.5 to 1 ug). TCRdb called the immunoSEQ multiplex PCR reads again in MiXCR, with one record for every CDR3 protein. There are around 190,000 distinct CDR3 sequences in the sample; approximately 93% occur only once, and 0.1% lies in the top ten. FACS enriched CD8+ TEMRA cells, while bulk CD8+ and CD4+ were negatively isolated. The sample taken for sequencing was CD4+ T cells from PBMCs. The receptor's source is a human donor in good health.

The CDR3 here is CASSAILGANYGYTF. The DNA of the CDR3 is TGTGCCAGCAGCGCTATCCTGGGGGCTAACTATGGCTACACCTTC. The chain couples TRBV5-6 to TRBJ1-2, with D maybe TRBD1 (5 bases). Trimming removed 4 bases at V and 0 bases at J, with 13 bases between. This CDR3 has 15 amino acids. The germline V gene has CDR1 SGHDT and CDR2 YYEEEE.